Listed here are 9 T cell receptor beta chains from one sample, sequenced in a study of blood T cells in healthy people across ages. The use of a sample-barcoded 5' primer and a J-beta primer mix characterized a second PCR of roughly 7 to 11 cycles. One entry per CDR3 protein, called by TCRdb with MiXCR from the 5' RACE reads. The data contain around 670,000 distinct CDR3 sequences, approximately 30% of them singletons. Sequenced input: blood. These receptors were obtained from a woman of 80 years or more in good health.

This clonotype was seen ten or more times. The rearrangement uses TRBV6-1 and TRBJ1-1, with D perhaps TRBD1 (6 bases). The CDR3 has 15 amino acids. The germline V gene has CDR1 MNHNS and CDR2 SASEGT. The germline V and J ends were trimmed by 2 bases and 2 bases, with 12 bases remaining between them. The CDR3 DNA sequence: TGTGCCAGCAGTGAATGGGCAGGGGCTAACACTGAAGCTTTCTTT. Its translation: CASSEWAGANTEAFF.

This chain links TRBV6-1 with TRBJ1-2; D remains unclear. This CDR3 contains 13 residues. Germline V gene data show CDR1 as MNHNS and CDR2 as SASEGT. V lost 4 bases and J lost 8, with 14 bases in between. The DNA of the CDR3 is TGTGCCAGCAGTGTCCTAGTTCGTGGGGGCTACACCTTC. It specifies CASSVLVRGGYTF.

The sample holds many counts of this clonotype. The CDR3 here is CSARDRGSSYEQYF. The CDR3 DNA reads as TGCAGTGCTAGAGATAGGGGGAGCTCCTACGAGCAGTACTTC. The chain is built from TRBV20-1 and TRBJ2-7; D is perhaps TRBD1 (6 bases). Germline V gene lookup returns CDR1 DFQATT and CDR2 SNEGSKA (reference sequence). The V and J ends lost 0 bases and 0 bases respectively, with 9 bases between them. This CDR3 has 14 amino acids.

The gene calls are TRBV20-1 and TRBJ2-7; a weak D match, TRBD2 (7 bases). The end of the DNA aligns better with TRBJ2-5, so the J call may be wrong. CDR3 size: 15 residues. Germline V CDR1 and CDR2: DFQATT, SNEGSKA (reference sequence). The chain's CDR3 is CSVEAGATKKETQYF. The CDR3 bases are TGCAGTGTTGAGGCGGGGGCCACAAAGAAAGAGACCCAGTACTTC.

The chain combines TRBV5-4 with TRBJ1-1, with a tentative D call TRBD1 (5 bases). V lost 2 bases, J lost 3 bases, and 17 bases lay in between. The germline gives CDR1 SGHNT, CDR2 YYREEE (reference sequence). This CDR3 has 16 residues. DNA of the CDR3: TGTGCCAGCAGCTTTCCCGGGGGGTCGGGGTACACTGAAGCTTTCTTT. This sequence encodes CASSFPGGSGYTEAFF.

Many counts were recorded for this clonotype. The V and J genes are TRBV7-2 and TRBJ2-7; 9 bases are shared with TRBD1. CDR3 length: 16 amino acids. V lost 8 bases, J lost 6 bases, and 17 bases stayed unmatched. Germline CDR1 is SGHTA and CDR2 is FQGNSA. The CDR3 DNA reads as TGTGCCAGCTCCCTTGTTCTTGGGACAGGGTATGCCGAGCAGTACTTC. Translating gives CASSLVLGTGYAEQYF.

This clonotype was detected ten times or more. The V and J genes are TRBV20-1 and TRBJ1-2, with TRBD1 matching 8 bases. This CDR3 has 18 amino acids. Germline V gene lookup returns CDR1 DFQATT and CDR2 SNEGSKA (reference sequence). Trimming at V came to 6 bases and at J to 3 bases, leaving 21 bases not matched to a gene. The CDR3 here is CSARWQGPSQGADYGYTF. The CDR3 DNA reads TGCAGTGCCCGCTGGCAGGGGCCGAGCCAGGGGGCCGACTATGGCTACACCTTC.

V gene TRBV20-1 combines with J gene TRBJ2-2; 10 bases are shared with TRBD1. CDR1 and CDR2 (germline): DFQATT, SNEGSKA (reference sequence). The ends lost 5 bases at V and 5 bases at J; junction bases unmatched: 5. CDR3 length equals 14 residues. The CDR3, as DNA: TGCAGTGCTTGGACAGGGGGTAATACCGGGGAGCTGTTTTTT. Its protein product is CSAWTGGNTGELFF.

This clonotype has only a few counts. The junction differs from germline at one of its ends, possibly a read error. The chain joins TRBV7-6 to TRBJ2-3; D unresolved. Germline V lookup: CDR1 SGHVS, CDR2 FNYEAQ. The CDR3 sequence is 13 residues long. The CDR3 DNA is TGTGCCAGCAGCTTAAACCGGGCAGATACGCGGTATTTT. Protein: CASSLNRADTRYF.